The text below deals with one T cell receptor beta chain. Antigen: not known. Trimming shortened V by 4 bases and J by 5 bases, and 20 bases separated the two germline ends. CDR3 length: 16 amino acids. The germline CDR1 and CDR2 sequences are SGDLS and YYNGEE. Clones were sequenced by immunoSEQ multiplex PCR, and TCRdb holds only the in-frame ones, with some missing. Here the sample spans more than 150,000 clones, around 90% being singletons. The data originate from a study of Ad26.COV2.S vaccination and SARS-CoV-2 variants. Study results and limitations: Those who received vaccine or placebo ended up with similar non-spike TCR breadth. Estimates derived from TCR breadth and depth analyses may have underestimated total T cell responses. Vaccinees reportedly had broad spike-specific CD8+ and CD4+ T cell responses.

This receptor was taken from a human donor who had recovered from COVID-19. Sample: peripheral blood, taken after recovery from COVID-19. The chain uses TRBV9 and TRBJ2-3; maybe TRBD2 (6 bases). This CDR3 reads CASSRLGLAAGDTQYF. As DNA, the CDR3 is TGTGCCAGCAGCAGACTAGGGCTAGCCGCCGGAGATACGCAGTATTTT.